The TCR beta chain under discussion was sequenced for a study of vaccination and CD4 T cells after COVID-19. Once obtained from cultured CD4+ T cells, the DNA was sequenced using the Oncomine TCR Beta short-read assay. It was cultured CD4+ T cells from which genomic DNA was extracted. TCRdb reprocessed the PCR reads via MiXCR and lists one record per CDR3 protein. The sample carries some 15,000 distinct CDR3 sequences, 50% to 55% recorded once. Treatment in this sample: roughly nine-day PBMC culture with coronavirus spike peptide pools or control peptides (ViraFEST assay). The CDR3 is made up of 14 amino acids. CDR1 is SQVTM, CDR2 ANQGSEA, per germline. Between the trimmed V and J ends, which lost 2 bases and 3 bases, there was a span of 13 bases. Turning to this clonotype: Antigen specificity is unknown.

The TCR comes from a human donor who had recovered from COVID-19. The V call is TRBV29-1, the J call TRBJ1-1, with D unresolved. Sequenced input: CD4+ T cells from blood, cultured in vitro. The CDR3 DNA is TGCAGCGTTGAACGGCAGGTGGGAGACACTGAAGCTTTCTTT. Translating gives CSVERQVGDTEAFF. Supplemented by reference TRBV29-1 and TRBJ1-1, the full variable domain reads SAVISQKPSRDICQRGTSLTIQCQVDSQVTMMFWYRQQPGQSLTLIATANQGSEATYESGFVIDKFPISRPNLTFSTLTVSNMSPEDSSIYLCSVERQVGDTEAFFGQGTRLTVV.